This TCR beta chain appears in the sequencing data of a study of shared clonotypes between healthy human individuals. V was pared by 0 bases and J by 0 bases, with 0 bases of the junction left unmatched. In germline, CDR1 is SGHKS, CDR2 YYEKEE (reference sequence). This CDR3 contains 14 residues. All donors were healthy HIV-negative adults lacking recent acute infections or vaccinations. The method was immunoSEQ multiplex PCR; TCRdb's version includes in-frame clones alone and lacks a portion of them. The sample shows 550,000 to 700,000 clones, 55% to 85% of them seen only once. The sample comprised memory CD4+ T cells sorted from blood. The subset was: CD45RA-negative fraction. V usage is TRBV5-5 and J usage is TRBJ2-7, with 7 positions matching TRBD1. This sequence was found in a woman aged 30 to 39 in good health. CDR3 region: CASSLGQGSYEQYF. DNA of the CDR3: TGTGCCAGCAGCTTGGGACAGGGCTCCTACGAGCAGTACTTC.